This TCR beta chain is drawn from a study of cytomegalovirus exposure and HLA in healthy donors. 13 Jbeta primers and 60 Vbeta primers were used for the PCR. Generated by immunoSEQ multiplex PCR, the TCRdb table keeps only in-frame clones and is missing some. The clone table shows approximately 68,000 clones, with the ten largest holding 7.5%. Germline V gene lookup returns CDR1 SGDLS and CDR2 YYNGEE. The CDR3 sequence is 14 residues long. Trimming stripped 4 bases from V and 6 bases from J, with 15 bases between. The chain employs TRBV9 and TRBJ2-3, with unresolved D. The material sequenced was PBMCs. This sequence was found in a female donor in good health and CMV-seropositive. The CDR3 nucleotides are TGTGCCAGCAGCACCGTTGCTAGAGGCGATACGCAGTATTTT. Its translation is CASSTVARGDTQYF.